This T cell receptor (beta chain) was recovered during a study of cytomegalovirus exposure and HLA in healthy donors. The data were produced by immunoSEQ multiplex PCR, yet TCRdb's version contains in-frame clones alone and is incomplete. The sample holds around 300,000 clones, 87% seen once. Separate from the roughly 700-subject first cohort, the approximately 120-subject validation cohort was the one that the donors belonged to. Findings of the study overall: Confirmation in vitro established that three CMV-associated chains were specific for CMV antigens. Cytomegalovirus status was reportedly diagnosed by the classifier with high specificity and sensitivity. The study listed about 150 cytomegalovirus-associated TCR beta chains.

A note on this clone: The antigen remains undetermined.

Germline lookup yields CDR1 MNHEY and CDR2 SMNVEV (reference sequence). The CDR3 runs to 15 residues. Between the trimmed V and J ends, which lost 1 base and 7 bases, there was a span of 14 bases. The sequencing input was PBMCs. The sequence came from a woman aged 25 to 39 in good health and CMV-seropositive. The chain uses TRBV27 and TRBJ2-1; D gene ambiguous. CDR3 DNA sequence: TGTGCCAGCAGTTTATTTAAGGCGCCGCCGAATGAGCAGTTCTTC. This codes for CASSLFKAPPNEQFF.